This T cell receptor (beta chain) was profiled in a study of blood T cell repertoires in COVID-19. Study context: The samples span acute and convalescent COVID-19 from the United States, Italy and Spain.

CDR1 is LNHDA and CDR2 is SQIVND in the germline V gene (reference sequence). This CDR3 has 16 amino acids. The V gene end was trimmed by 1 base and the J gene end by 5 bases; junction bases not matched to a gene: 7. Method: immunoSEQ multiplex PCR; TCRdb's copy keeps in-frame clones and lacks some. The table has tens of thousands of clones, around nine tenths seen once; the top ten hold approximately 4.4%. The sequence derives from a woman aged 80 or over with acute or convalescent COVID-19. The chain couples TRBV19 to TRBJ2-3; 9 bases agree with TRBD2. Sequenced sample: peripheral blood. CDR3 protein: CASSIGSAGGIDTQYF. The CDR3, as DNA: TGTGCCAGTAGTATAGGATCAGCGGGGGGAATAGATACGCAGTATTTT.